This TCR beta chain was sequenced for a study of monozygotic twins with inflammatory bowel disease. Study-level points and caveats: Patients got different immunosuppressive treatments, which may have made their repertoires more variable. The sharing of clonotypes with others was lower in IBD patients than in healthy twins, especially with disease activity.

Germline CDR1 reads SGHRS; CDR2 reads YFSETQ. The CDR3 spans 17 residues. Regarding this clonotype: Its target is not known.

TCRdb re-called the 5' RACE reads; one entry per CDR3 protein, DNA not given. In all, the sample yields over 150,000 distinct CDR3 sequences. Whole-blood RNA isolation (total RNA) proceeded without T cell sorting. The chain couples TRBV5-1 to TRBJ2-3. The sequence came from a human donor with ulcerative colitis or Crohn's disease, or a healthy co-twin of an affected twin (not recorded which). Sequenced material: blood. The CDR3 is CASSSPPGALMGDTQYF.